The present entry profiles one T cell receptor (beta chain) with its context. The record originates from a study of blood T cell repertoires in COVID-19. Study background: The analysed material was cDNA or gDNA that came from T cells, B-cell-depleted T cells, or PBMCs.

The repertoire was sequenced with immunoSEQ multiplex PCR; TCRdb's copy has only in-frame clones and lacks some. Here the sample spans about 350,000 clones, roughly 87% being singletons. CDR3 length equals 14 residues. Germline values: CDR1 ENHRY, CDR2 SYGVKD. The V gene lost 4 bases and the J gene lost 4 bases, with 13 bases spanning the gap. Material for sequencing was peripheral blood. This sequence joins TRBV10-3 and TRBJ1-1; the D gene is possibly TRBD1 (6 bases). The clonotype was recovered from a man aged 30-40 years with COVID-19, enrolled during active disease. CDR3 in DNA: TGTGCCATCAGTGTTGACAGGTCGGGCACTGAAGCTTTCTTT. Translating gives CAISVDRSGTEAFF.